One and the same sample provided the 4 T cell receptor beta chains below, sequenced in a study of T cells in Graves' hyperthyroidism and ophthalmopathy. RNA transcripts were the template for amplifying TCR beta CDR3 regions. Using the HTBI primer set, a first-round RT-PCR was run on the TCR CDR3. TCRdb fed the multiplex PCR reads into MiXCR, producing one record per CDR3 protein. The sample comprises nearly 750,000 distinct CDR3 sequences, approximately 40% of which are singletons, and around 30% rests with the top ten. Sequenced sample: blood. The receptor set was obtained from a woman aged 40 to 50 with Graves' hyperthyroidism.

Remarks on this clonotype: One end of the junction varies from germline; a read error may be responsible. The rearrangement joins TRBV6-5 to TRBJ1-1; possibly TRBD1 for D (6 bases). Per the germline V gene, CDR1 is MNHEY and CDR2 is SVGAGI. The CDR3 length is 15 residues. Written as DNA, the CDR3 is TGTGCCGGCAGTTATCGGGGGCTCATGAACACTGAAGCTTTCTTT. Residues: CAGSYRGLMNTEAFF.

Concerning this clonotype itself: Germline is not matched at one junction end, which may reflect a read error. This chain uses TRBV2 with TRBJ1-4, with D perhaps matching TRBD1 (5 bases). Germline V CDR1 and CDR2: SNHLY, FYNNEI. The CDR3 runs 16 residues. The CDR3 DNA reads as TGTGCCAGCAGTGAAGGTACAGGTGCAACTAATGAAAAACTGTCTTTT. Translated: CASSEGTGATNEKLSF.

Many counts were recorded for this clonotype. The genes are TRBV12-3 or TRBV12-4 and TRBJ1-6; TRBD1 aligns across 7 bases. The CDR3 has 16 amino acids. V gave up 2 bases and J gave up 8 bases; unmatched junction bases: 9. CDR3 loop: CASSLRGGVADSPLHF. CDR3 bases: TGTGCCAGCAGTTTACGAGGGGGCGTTGCCGATTCACCCCTCCACTTT.

This chain uses TRBV6-2 or TRBV6-3 with TRBJ1-5; 7 nucleotides line up with TRBD1. The CDR3 sequence is 15 residues long. After removal of 5 bases from V and 4 bases from J, the junction contained 8 bases not matched to a gene. Germline loops: CDR1 MNHEY, CDR2 SVGEGT. The CDR3 here is CASSLRQGWNQPQHF. CDR3 bases: TGTGCCAGCAGTCTCCGACAGGGATGGAATCAGCCCCAGCATTTT.